What follows are 21 T cell receptor beta chains derived from one specimen sequenced in a study of a mutant IDH1 vaccine in newly diagnosed glioma. Regarding time point: week 23, last vaccination. The investigators gave 300 ug of mutant IDH1 20-mer peptide in each vaccine dose, together with topical imiquimod. These TCRs are of unknown antigen specificity. Data came from immunoSEQ multiplex PCR; TCRdb stores just in-frame clones and leaves some out. This sample carries about 43,000 clones, about 81% of them seen once, and the ten largest clones take over 2%. The material was PBMCs, obtained from a glioma patient whose treatment included an IDH1 peptide vaccine. Every receptor here comes from a woman aged 18-30 years with glioma. Some clones in this sample may be carry-over from other donors' samples.

The V gene is TRBV30, the J gene TRBJ1-2; D remains unclear. This CDR3 comprises 13 residues. Germline CDR1 GTSNPN, CDR2 SVGIG (reference sequence). V was cut by 5 bases and J by 2 bases, with 12 bases left in between. CDR3 protein: CAWGRESNYGYTF. The CDR3 DNA is TGTGCCTGGGGGCGGGAGAGCAACTATGGCTACACCTTC.

This chain links TRBV6-4 with TRBJ1-1; the D is unclear. The CDR3 is made up of 13 amino acids. In germline, CDR1 is MRHNA, CDR2 SNTAGT. The V end lost 5 bases, the J end lost 0 bases, and 7 bases lay between the germline ends. The CDR3 region is CASSHNLNTEAFF. The CDR3, as DNA: TGTGCCAGCAGTCACAACTTGAACACTGAAGCTTTCTTT.

V usage is TRBV27 and J usage is TRBJ2-3; 8 nucleotides line up with TRBD1. The CDR3 sequence is 13 residues long. Trimming at V came to 8 bases and at J to 5 bases, leaving 6 bases not matched to a gene. Germline CDR1 is MNHEY and CDR2 is SMNVEV (reference sequence). The CDR3 loop is CASPGQGEDTQYF. Here the CDR3 DNA reads TGTGCCAGCCCCGGACAGGGAGAAGATACGCAGTATTTT.

There are a few counts of this clone. The gene calls are TRBV10-2 and TRBJ1-1; D gene uncertain. Trimming removed 0 bases from V and 5 bases from J, with 7 bases in between. This CDR3 has 13 residues. The germline V gene has CDR1 WSHSY and CDR2 SAAADI. Here the CDR3 reads CASSESWETEAFF. The CDR3 DNA sequence: TGCGCCAGCAGTGAGTCGTGGGAAACTGAAGCTTTCTTT.

The chain carries TRBV7-6 and TRBJ2-7; D unresolved. The CDR3 has 14 amino acids. Germline lookup yields CDR1 SGHVS and CDR2 FNYEAQ. The ends were cut back, 1 base at V and 2 bases at J, with 9 bases in the middle. CDR3 protein: CASSLDSSPYEQYF. Here the CDR3 DNA reads TGTGCCAGCAGCTTAGACTCGTCCCCCTACGAGCAGTACTTC.

The gene calls are TRBV2 and TRBJ2-1; no firm D call. The CDR3 has 18 amino acids. CDR1 and CDR2 (germline): SNHLY, FYNNEI. V lost 6 bases to trimming and J lost 0 bases, with 21 bases between them. In DNA, the CDR3 is TGTGCCAGCAGCTTTGGGTATATGTCGGTAGGCTCCTACAATGAGCAGTTCTTC. The encoded protein is CASSFGYMSVGSYNEQFF.

The rearrangement links TRBV30 to TRBJ1-2; D is undetermined. Trimming stripped 1 base from V and 4 bases from J, with 7 bases between. The CDR3 contains 12 residues. Germline values: CDR1 GTSNPN, CDR2 SVGIG (reference sequence). The CDR3 loop reads CAWSEAVYGYTF. The CDR3 DNA is TGTGCCTGGAGTGAGGCCGTCTATGGCTACACCTTC. Full variable domain (rest looked up from reference TRBV30 and TRBJ1-2): SQTIHQWPATLVQPVGSPLSLECTVEGTSNPNLYWYRQAAGRGLQLLFYSVGIGQISSEVPQNLSASRPQDRQFILSSKKLLLSDSGFYLCAWSEAVYGYTFGSGTRLTVV.

This clone occurred a few times. This chain joins TRBV2 and TRBJ1-1, with D perhaps TRBD1 (5 bases). Germline V gene sequence: CDR1 SNHLY, CDR2 FYNNEI. The CDR3 loop spans 15 amino acids. V was shortened by 4 bases and J by 1 base, with 13 bases between the two germline ends. The CDR3 nucleotides read TGTGCCAGCAGTGGCCAGGGACTTTCGAACACTGAAGCTTTCTTT. Translation gives CASSGQGLSNTEAFF.

The chain uses TRBV27 and TRBJ2-7; 8 positions agree with TRBD1. V dropped 8 bases and J dropped 2; count of bases not matched to a gene: 5. From germline, CDR1 is MNHEY and CDR2 SMNVEV (reference sequence). The CDR3 spans 13 residues. The CDR3 DNA sequence: TGTGCCAGCCAGCCGGGACAGGCCTACGAGCAGTACTTC. Its translation: CASQPGQAYEQYF.

The chain is built from TRBV5-6 and TRBJ2-7; 11 bases fit TRBD2. CDR3 length: 16 residues. CDR1 and CDR2 (germline): SGHDT, YYEEEE. The junction had 4 bases not matched to a gene; V was cut back by 2 bases and J by 0 bases. DNA of the CDR3: TGTGCCAGCAGCTTTGCTAGCGGGAGGAGCTCCTACGAGCAGTACTTC. Translating gives CASSFASGRSSYEQYF.

The chain is built from TRBV5-1 and TRBJ1-1; 7 bases line up with TRBD1. Germline CDR1 is SGHRS and CDR2 is YFSETQ. The CDR3 extends over 15 amino acids. Losses at the gene ends were 0 bases for V and 4 bases for J; bases not matched to a gene: 6. CDR3 nucleotides: TGCGCCAGCAGCTTGGCCGGGACAGAAGGCACTGAAGCTTTCTTT. Its protein product is CASSLAGTEGTEAFF.

J is TRBJ2-3 and V is TRBV11-2, with 15 bases matching TRBD2. This CDR3 is built from 15 residues. J lost 5 bases, V lost 5 bases, and 2 bases had no gene match. CDR1 is SGHAT and CDR2 is FQNNGV in the germline V gene. The chain's CDR3 is CASSRGLAGGDTQYF. The CDR3 DNA follows: TGTGCCAGCAGCCGGGGACTAGCGGGGGGAGATACGCAGTATTTT.

V and J are TRBV2 and TRBJ1-4; tentative D call: TRBD1 (6 bases). Germline CDR1 and CDR2: SNHLY and FYNNEI. Between the trimmed V and J ends, which lost 8 bases and 3 bases, there was a span of 16 bases. The CDR3 loop spans 15 amino acids. The CDR3 loop is CASPKDTGSNEKLFF. The CDR3 DNA sequence: TGTGCCAGCCCTAAAGATACAGGGTCTAATGAAAAACTGTTTTTT.

The chain links TRBV7-8 to TRBJ2-1, with a tentative D call TRBD2 (6 bases). CDR3 size: 13 residues. The germline gives CDR1 SGHVS, CDR2 FQNEAQ. V was cut by 6 bases and J by 6 bases, with 12 bases left in between. For the CDR3, the DNA is TGTGCCAGCAGGGTAACCGGGGGCAATGAGCAGTTCTTC. Amino acids: CASRVTGGNEQFF.

CDR3 DNA sequence: TGTGCCTGGAGCTGGCAGAACACTGAAGCTTTCTTT. It encodes CAWSWQNTEAFF. This chain links TRBV30 with TRBJ1-1, with D uncertain. CDR1 is GTSNPN and CDR2 is SVGIG in the germline V gene (reference sequence). V lost 3 bases and J 1 base, leaving 6 bases between the germline ends. The CDR3 is made up of 12 amino acids.

V usage is TRBV6-1 and J usage is TRBJ1-5, with 7 bases fitting TRBD1. CDR1 is MNHNS, CDR2 SASEGT, per germline. The V segment lost 2 bases and the J segment 8 bases; nucleotides outside the gene matches: 6. The CDR3 extends over 14 amino acids. DNA of the CDR3: TGTGCCAGCAGTGAATTACAGGGGATTGAGCCCCAGCATTTT. Translated: CASSELQGIEPQHF.

DNA for the CDR3: TGTGCCAGCAGCCTTGGGCGGGACAGGGATGAAGCTTTCTTT. Translating it yields CASSLGRDRDEAFF. V usage is TRBV7-6 and J usage is TRBJ1-1; 9 nucleotides line up with TRBD1. The germline gives CDR1 SGHVS, CDR2 FNYEAQ. J lost 7 bases, V lost 5 bases, and 8 bases had no gene match. The CDR3 is 14 residues long.

CDR3 nucleotides: TGTGCCAGCAGAGACCGGGCCCAGGCTCTCTATGGCTACACCTTC. Protein sequence: CASRDRAQALYGYTF. The chain is built from TRBV5-5 and TRBJ1-2; no clear D. V dropped 5 bases and J dropped 4 bases, with 18 bases sitting between them. The CDR3 runs to 15 residues. Per the germline V gene, CDR1 is SGHKS and CDR2 is YYEKEE (reference sequence). Full variable domain (remainder filled in from reference TRBV5-5 and TRBJ1-2): DAGVTQSPTHLIKTRGQQVTLRCSPISGHKSVSWYQQVLGQGPQFIFQYYEKEERGRGNFPDRFSARQFPNYSSELNVNALLLGDSALYLCASRDRAQALYGYTFGSGTRLTVV.

The chain uses TRBV6-5 and TRBJ1-2, with TRBD1 as a possible D gene (6 bases). V lost 6 bases to trimming and J lost 10 bases, with 18 bases between them. The CDR3 is 13 residues long. Per germline, CDR1 MNHEY and CDR2 SVGAGI. CDR3 residues: CASSEGGFDDYTF. CDR3 DNA sequence: TGTGCCAGCAGCGAGGGGGGGTTTGATGACTACACCTTC.

The V and J genes are TRBV19 and TRBJ1-4; maybe TRBD1 (5 bases). Trimming shortened V by 3 bases and J by 6 bases, and 14 bases separated the two germline ends. Germline loops: CDR1 LNHDA, CDR2 SQIVND (reference sequence). CDR3 length equals 15 residues. The CDR3 nucleotides are TGTGCCAGTAGTATTTCAGGGCAAGTCCATGAAAAACTGTTTTTT. Translation gives CASSISGQVHEKLFF.

The J gene is TRBJ2-7, the V gene TRBV6-6; 8 positions agree with TRBD1. From germline, CDR1 is MNHNY and CDR2 SVGAGI (reference sequence). The CDR3 is made up of 16 amino acids. J was trimmed by 3 bases and V by 6 bases; bases with no gene match: 13. In nucleotides, the CDR3 is TGTGCCAGCAGCCTTCCGGCCCCTGGACAGGGCTACGAGCAGTACTTC. Translated: CASSLPAPGQGYEQYF.